This TCR beta chain was observed in a study of OX40 agonist ivuxolimab in advanced cancers. Findings and caveats of the study: Several nonresponders also turned out to have low normalized T-cell clonal expansion. The mean number of expanded clones was higher in CD8+ T cells than in CD4+.

Using immunoSEQ multiplex PCR, the repertoire was profiled, and TCRdb retains in-frame clones only, with some absent. Of more than 85,000 clones listed, more than 70% are singletons. V was shortened by 3 bases and J by 4 bases, with 12 bases between the two germline ends. CDR1 and CDR2 (germline): LNHNV, YYDKDF (reference sequence). There are 14 residues in the CDR3. A note on this clone: What it recognizes is unknown.

This chain joins TRBV15 and TRBJ2-5; D is possibly TRBD2 (6 bases). This receptor was identified in an adult with an advanced solid tumor such as melanoma, head and neck, liver or kidney cancer. Source: CD4+ or CD8+ T cells sorted from blood, taken in a trial of the OX40 agonist ivuxolimab. The CDR3 DNA reads TGTGCCACCAGCAGGGCAATCGGGGGAGAGACCCAGTACTTC. Translating it yields CATSRAIGGETQYF.